What follows is one T cell receptor (beta chain) and its context. The antigen is undetermined. Trimming cost V 2 bases and J 8 bases, with 13 bases left between them. The germline V gene has CDR1 MDHEN and CDR2 SYDVKM. The CDR3 has 14 residues. PCR used 60 Vbeta primers and 13 Jbeta primers. TCRdb keeps only in-frame clones here, not all; method: immunoSEQ multiplex PCR. The sample table includes tens of thousands of clones. The sample comes from a study of cytomegalovirus exposure and HLA in healthy donors. Notes on the study in general: TCR beta chain V- and J-gene trimming was linked, in a later analysis, to a missense variant in DCLRE1C. A later analysis showed HLA-associated TCR beta chains outstripping equally common others in clonal expansion. Earlier analysis found most TCR beta V segments productive about 90% or about 30% of the time.

The rearrangement uses TRBV28 and TRBJ2-1, with D possibly being TRBD2 (6 bases). Sequencing input: PBMCs. The receptor was derived from a middle-aged woman in good health and CMV-seronegative. The CDR3 region has the DNA TGTGCCAGCAGTTTACACGGGAGTGTCGATGAGCAGTTCTTC. It is translated as CASSLHGSVDEQFF.